This section outlines one T cell receptor (beta chain) sequence together with its context. One end of the junction does not line up with germline, which may come from a read error. Amplification targeted TCR beta CDR3 regions from RNA transcripts. Initially, a first-round RT-PCR of the TCR CDR3 employed the HTBI primer set. MiXCR, run by TCRdb on the multiplex PCR reads, gives a single entry per CDR3 protein. Of approximately 690,000 distinct CDR3 sequences detected, roughly 14% appear once; the ten largest clones hold approximately 13%. This CDR3 spans 15 amino acids. The germline CDR1 and CDR2 sequences are SGDLS and YYNGEE. This entry comes from a study of T cells in Graves' hyperthyroidism and ophthalmopathy. Exclusion followed for patients with uncontrolled infection, other autoimmune disease, pregnancy or lactation.

Sample: blood. This clonotype was obtained from a woman aged 45-60 years with Graves' ophthalmopathy. The rearrangement links TRBV9 to TRBJ2-5; D ambiguous. CDR3 nucleotide sequence: TGTGCCAGCACCGTAGGTATAGGAAACCAAGAGACCCAGTACTTC. Translation gives CASTVGIGNQETQYF.